The clone carrying this T cell receptor (beta chain) has only one observation. Antigen unknown. The V gene's germline CDR1 is MNHEY and CDR2 SVGAGI. This CDR3 contains 15 residues. V lost 6 bases, J lost 2 bases, and 16 bases lay in between. This entry comes from a study of OX40 agonist ivuxolimab in advanced cancers. Study-level findings and limits: A proportion of nonresponders additionally exhibited low normalized T-cell clonal expansion.

Clones were read by immunoSEQ multiplex PCR, and TCRdb kept only the in-frame ones, dropping some. Of roughly 60,000 clones in the sample, about 87% were seen once. The sequences come from CD4+ or CD8+ T cells sorted from blood, collected in a trial of the OX40 agonist ivuxolimab. The chain links TRBV6-5 to TRBJ1-2; TRBD1 is a possible D gene (6 bases). The receptor was isolated from an adult with an advanced solid tumor such as melanoma, head and neck, liver or kidney cancer. The CDR3 is CASRLSGERNYGYTF. CDR3 DNA: TGTGCCAGCAGACTTTCAGGGGAAAGGAACTATGGCTACACCTTC.